One TCR beta chain is described in this entry. The sample comes from a study of blood T cells in healthy people across ages. There are 16 residues in the CDR3. The germline CDR1 and CDR2 sequences are LGHNA and YNFKEQ. Trimming removed 0 bases from V and 0 bases from J, with 9 bases in between. The second PCR ran about 6 to 11 cycles with a sample-barcoded 5' primer and J-beta primers. In TCRdb, the 5' RACE reads were re-called with MiXCR into one record per CDR3 protein. This table holds approximately 800,000 distinct CDR3 sequences, less than 80% found once. The sequence was collected from a young man in good health. Sequences were obtained from blood. This chain joins TRBV4-2 and TRBJ2-1; unclear D gene. CDR3 sequence reads: CASSQDGVSSYNEQFF. In DNA, the CDR3 is TGTGCCAGCAGCCAAGATGGTGTGAGCTCCTACAATGAGCAGTTCTTC.